This TCR beta chain was documented in a study of shared clonotypes between healthy human individuals. Study results and limitations: A small donor pool kept down the genetic and exposure-history diversity that was represented. Shared across a few donors were about 4.8% of the naive CD4 clonotypes. Despite large depth, sorted-subset datasets appeared incompletely sequenced.

From germline, CDR1 is SGHAT and CDR2 FQNNGV. The length of the CDR3 is 17 residues. Trimming removed 0 bases from V and 4 bases from J, with 18 bases in between. CD45RO-negative, CCR7-selected cells formed the naive CD8 fraction, which excluded terminally differentiated effector memory CD45RA+ cells. Several immunoSEQ 96-well plates shared each subset's DNA, each plate a replicate. Method: immunoSEQ multiplex PCR; TCRdb's copy keeps in-frame clones and lacks some. The repertoire holds about 1.9 million clones, with roughly 93% as singletons. In the case of this clone: Its antigen is currently unknown.

The V call is TRBV11-2, the J call TRBJ1-1; D remains ambiguous. This TCR came from a man aged 18 to 29 in good health. Some clones in this sample may be carry-over from other donors' samples. Material: naive CD8+ T cells from PBMCs. This CDR3 reads CASSLDQWEGGSTEAFF. The CDR3 DNA sequence: TGTGCCAGCAGCTTAGATCAATGGGAGGGAGGCAGCACTGAAGCTTTCTTT.